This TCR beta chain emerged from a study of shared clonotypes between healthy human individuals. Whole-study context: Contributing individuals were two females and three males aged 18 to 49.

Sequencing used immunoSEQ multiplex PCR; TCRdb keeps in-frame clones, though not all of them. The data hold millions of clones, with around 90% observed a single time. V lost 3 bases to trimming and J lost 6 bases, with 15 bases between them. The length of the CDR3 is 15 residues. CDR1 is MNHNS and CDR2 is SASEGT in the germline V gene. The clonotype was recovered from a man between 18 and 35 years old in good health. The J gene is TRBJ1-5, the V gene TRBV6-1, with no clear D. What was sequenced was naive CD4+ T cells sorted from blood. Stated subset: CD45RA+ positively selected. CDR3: CASSEGGWGGQPQHF. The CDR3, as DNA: TGTGCCAGCAGTGAGGGCGGATGGGGAGGTCAGCCCCAGCATTTT.